The rows below give T cell receptor beta chains drawn from one sample of a study of blood T cell repertoires in COVID-19. Assay: immunoSEQ multiplex PCR; the TCRdb copy retains only in-frame clones and omits some. The data contain approximately 250,000 clones, 75% to 95% of them seen just once; the ten biggest clones take up about 3%. The source material was PBMCs or T cells enriched from blood (not recorded which). Receptor source: a man between 40 and 49 years old who had been exposed to COVID-19. The CDR3 runs from the conserved cysteine through the conserved F or W. A D gene is named only where the DNA matches it firmly. Clone size is given for some rows only: seen once, a few or many times, or a class if the clone is expanded.

clone_size	v_call	j_call	d_call	cdr3_aa	cdr3_nt
-	TRBV29-1	TRBJ1-1	-	CSVDGAVGTEAFF	TGCAGCGTTGATGGGGCCGTAGGCACTGAAGCTTTCTTT
-	TRBV30	TRBJ2-1	-	CAWSVRYRDEQFF	TGTGCCTGGAGTGTAAGGTACCGGGATGAGCAGTTCTTC
-	TRBV5-6	TRBJ1-2	-	CASSLESSGYYGYTF	TGTGCCAGCAGCTTGGAGTCCTCAGGTTACTATGGCTACACCTTC
-	TRBV6-5	TRBJ2-2	TRBD2	CASSYSVAGTGELFF	TGTGCCAGCAGTTACTCGGTAGCGGGTACCGGGGAGCTGTTTTTT
-	TRBV6-5	TRBJ2-3	-	CASSSRIGGTDTQYF	TGTGCCAGCAGTTCCAGGATAGGTGGCACAGATACGCAGTATTTT
-	TRBV4-3	TRBJ2-1	-	CASSQGRGISNEQFF	TGCGCCAGCAGCCAAGGGAGGGGTATTAGCAATGAGCAGTTCTTC
-	TRBV11-1	TRBJ1-1	-	CASSLVSGLGNTEAFF	TGTGCCAGCAGCTTAGTATCCGGGTTGGGGAACACTGAAGCTTTCTTT
-	TRBV5-1	TRBJ2-2	-	CASIGTANTGELFF	TGCGCCAGCATTGGCACCGCGAACACCGGGGAGCTGTTTTTT
many	TRBV7-6	TRBJ2-7	TRBD2	CASSLSGSIGEQYF	TGTGCCAGCAGCCTTAGCGGGAGTATTGGCGAGCAGTACTTC
-	TRBV29-1	TRBJ1-2	-	CSVPTQSHYGYTF	TGCAGCGTTCCCACCCAGTCACACTATGGCTACACCTTC
-	TRBV16	TRBJ2-5	-	CASSQSAGVEETQYF	TGTGCCAGCAGCCAATCGGCCGGGGTGGAAGAGACCCAGTACTTC
-	TRBV10-3	TRBJ2-1	TRBD1	CAISETGQGDEQFF	TGTGCCATCAGTGAGACCGGACAGGGGGATGAGCAGTTCTTC
-	TRBV6-5	TRBJ2-7	-	CASSSGSYEQYF	TGTGCCAGCTCCTCAGGCTCCTACGAGCAGTACTTC
-	TRBV18	TRBJ1-1	-	CASSQQALMNTEAFF	TGTGCCAGCTCACAACAGGCCCTAATGAACACTGAAGCTTTCTTT
-	TRBV20-1	TRBJ1-2	TRBD1	CSASGTGGDYGYTF	TGCAGTGCTAGTGGTACAGGGGGCGACTATGGCTACACCTTC
-	TRBV18	TRBJ1-2	TRBD1	CASSTGTGSGYTF	TGTGCCAGCTCTACCGGGACAGGCTCTGGCTACACCTTC
-	TRBV4-2	TRBJ1-1	TRBD1	CASSQEEGLAGGEAFF	TGTGCCAGCAGCCAAGAGGAGGGGTTGGCAGGGGGGGAAGCTTTCTTT
once	TRBV28	TRBJ1-1	-	CASSFRNTEAFF	TGTGCCAGCAGTTTTCGGAACACTGAAGCTTTCTTT
-	TRBV3-1/TRBV3-2	TRBJ2-2	-	CASSQYRETGELFF	TGTGCCAGCAGCCAATACAGGGAGACCGGGGAGCTGTTTTTT
-	TRBV19	TRBJ2-7	-	CASSIGTPSYEQYF	TGTGCCAGTAGTATCGGGACACCTTCCTACGAGCAGTACTTC
-	TRBV19	TRBJ1-5	TRBD1	CASTLTGAEQAQHF	TGTGCCAGTACTCTGACAGGGGCGGAACAGGCCCAGCATTTT
-	TRBV10-3	TRBJ2-1	-	CAISESGLTYNEQFF	TGTGCCATCAGTGAGTCGGGACTGACCTACAATGAGCAGTTCTTC
once	TRBV29-1	TRBJ1-2	TRBD1	CSATTGTGNGYTF	TGCAGCGCCACAACCGGGACAGGGAATGGCTACACCTTC
-	TRBV5-4	TRBJ2-1	TRBD2	CASSFDLAGEPNEQFF	TGTGCCAGCAGCTTCGATCTAGCGGGAGAACCCAATGAGCAGTTCTTC
-	TRBV30	TRBJ1-2	-	CAWSVSAGVGYTF	TGTGCCTGGAGTGTTTCGGCAGGGGTCGGCTACACCTTC
-	TRBV10-2	TRBJ2-1	TRBD2	CASSDQLRENQFF	TGCGCCAGCAGTGACCAATTGCGGGAGAATCAGTTCTTC
-	TRBV10-3	TRBJ1-5	-	CAISESAGNNQPQHF	TGTGCCATCAGTGAGTCGGCAGGGAACAATCAGCCCCAGCATTTT
-	TRBV13	TRBJ2-7	TRBD2	CASSLGSGRALVEQYF	TGTGCCAGCAGCTTAGGTAGCGGGAGGGCACTCGTCGAGCAGTACTTC
-	TRBV5-4	TRBJ1-2	-	CASSLGGAGGYTF	TGTGCCAGCAGCCTTGGGGGGGCCGGTGGCTACACCTTC
-	TRBV7-9	TRBJ2-2	-	CASSATVNTGELFF	TGTGCCAGCAGCGCCACTGTTAACACCGGGGAGCTGTTTTTT
-	TRBV4-3	TRBJ2-2	TRBD2	CASSHGLAGSAGELFF	TGCGCCAGCAGTCACGGACTAGCGGGATCGGCCGGGGAGCTGTTTTTT
-	TRBV15	TRBJ1-4	-	CATSRGGRNEKLFF	TGTGCCACCAGCAGAGGAGGGCGTAATGAAAAACTGTTTTTT
-	TRBV7-3	TRBJ2-5	-	CASSPGVRETQYF	TGTGCCAGCAGCCCCGGGGTAAGGGAGACCCAGTACTTC
-	TRBV20-1	TRBJ2-7	-	CSARKDSEQYF	TGCAGTGCTAGGAAGGACAGCGAGCAGTACTTC
-	TRBV4-2	TRBJ2-5	-	CASRSGTTLGTQYF	TGTGCCAGCAGATCCGGGACAACCCTCGGGACCCAGTACTTC
-	TRBV30	TRBJ1-3	TRBD1	CAWSRDRASGNTIYF	TGTGCCTGGAGCCGGGACAGAGCCTCTGGAAACACCATATATTTT
-	TRBV28	TRBJ1-1	-	CASSWGGTNTEAFF	TGTGCCAGCAGTTGGGGGGGAACGAACACTGAAGCTTTCTTT
-	TRBV9	TRBJ1-1	-	CASSAEQGDTEAFF	TGTGCCAGCAGCGCGGAACAGGGAGACACTGAAGCTTTCTTT
-	TRBV2	TRBJ1-1	-	CASREARSVTEAFF	TGTGCCAGCAGGGAGGCCCGTTCTGTCACTGAAGCTTTCTTT
-	TRBV6-1	TRBJ2-7	TRBD1	CASSEAWGTARAGQYF	TGTGCCAGCAGTGAAGCGTGGGGGACAGCGAGGGCTGGGCAGTACTTC